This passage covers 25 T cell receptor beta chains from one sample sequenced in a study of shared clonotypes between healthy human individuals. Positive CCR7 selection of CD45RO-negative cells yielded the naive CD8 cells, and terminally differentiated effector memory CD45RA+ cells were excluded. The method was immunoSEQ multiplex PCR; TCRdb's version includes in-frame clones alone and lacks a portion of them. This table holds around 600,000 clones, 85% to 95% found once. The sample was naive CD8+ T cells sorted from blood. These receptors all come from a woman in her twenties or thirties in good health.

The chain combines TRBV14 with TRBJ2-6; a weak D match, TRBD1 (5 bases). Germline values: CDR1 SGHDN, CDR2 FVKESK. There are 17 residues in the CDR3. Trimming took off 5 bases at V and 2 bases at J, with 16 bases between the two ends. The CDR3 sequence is CASSGAASRTGANVLTF. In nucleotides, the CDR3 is TGTGCCAGCAGCGGGGCGGCCTCACGGACTGGGGCCAACGTCCTGACTTTC.

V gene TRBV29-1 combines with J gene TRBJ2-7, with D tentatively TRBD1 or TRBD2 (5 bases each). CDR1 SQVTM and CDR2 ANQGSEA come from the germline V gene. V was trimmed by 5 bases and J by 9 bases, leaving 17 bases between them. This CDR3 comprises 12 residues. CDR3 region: CSVWGPHRGQYF. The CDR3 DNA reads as TGCAGCGTTTGGGGACCCCATCGCGGGCAGTACTTC.

The CDR3 loop is CASSSRGSYEQYF. In DNA, the CDR3 is TGTGCCAGCAGCTCTAGGGGGTCCTACGAGCAGTACTTC. The rearrangement links TRBV13 to TRBJ2-7; a possible D gene is TRBD1 (6 bases). CDR1 and CDR2 from the germline V gene are PRHDT and FYEKMQ (reference sequence). This CDR3 is 13 amino acids long. V lost 4 bases and J lost 1, with 8 bases in between.

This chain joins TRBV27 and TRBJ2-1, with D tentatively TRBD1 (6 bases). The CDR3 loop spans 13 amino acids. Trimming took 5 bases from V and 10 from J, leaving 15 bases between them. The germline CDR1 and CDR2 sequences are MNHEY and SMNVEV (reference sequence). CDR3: CASSPHLGGEQFF. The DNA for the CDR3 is TGTGCCAGCAGTCCCCACTTAGGGGGAGAGCAGTTCTTC.

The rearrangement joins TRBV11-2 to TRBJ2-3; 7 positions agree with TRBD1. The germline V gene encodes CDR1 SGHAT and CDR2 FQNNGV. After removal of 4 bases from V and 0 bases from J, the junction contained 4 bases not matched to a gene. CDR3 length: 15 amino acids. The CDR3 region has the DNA TGTGCCAGCAGCTCGGGGACAGCCAGCACAGATACGCAGTATTTT. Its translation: CASSSGTASTDTQYF.

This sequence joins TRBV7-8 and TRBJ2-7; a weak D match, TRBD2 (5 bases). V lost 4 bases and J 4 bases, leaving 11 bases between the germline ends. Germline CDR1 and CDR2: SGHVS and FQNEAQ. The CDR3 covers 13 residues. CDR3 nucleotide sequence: TGTGCCAGCAGCTCCGGACTTACATACGAGCAGTACTTC. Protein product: CASSSGLTYEQYF.

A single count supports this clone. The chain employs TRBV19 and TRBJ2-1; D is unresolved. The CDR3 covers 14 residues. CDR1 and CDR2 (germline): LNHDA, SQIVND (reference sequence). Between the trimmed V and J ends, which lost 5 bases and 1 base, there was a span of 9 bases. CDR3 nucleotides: TGTGCCAGTAGTCCCCCCAAGTCCTACAATGAGCAGTTCTTC. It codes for CASSPPKSYNEQFF.

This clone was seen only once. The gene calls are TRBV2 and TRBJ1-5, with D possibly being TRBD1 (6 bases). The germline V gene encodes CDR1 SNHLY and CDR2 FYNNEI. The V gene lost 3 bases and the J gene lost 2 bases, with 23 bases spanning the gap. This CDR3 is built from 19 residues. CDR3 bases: TGTGCCAGCAGTGAGAGGGGGGGACTTGGAGAGGATGGCAATCAGCCCCAGCATTTT. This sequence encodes CASSERGGLGEDGNQPQHF.

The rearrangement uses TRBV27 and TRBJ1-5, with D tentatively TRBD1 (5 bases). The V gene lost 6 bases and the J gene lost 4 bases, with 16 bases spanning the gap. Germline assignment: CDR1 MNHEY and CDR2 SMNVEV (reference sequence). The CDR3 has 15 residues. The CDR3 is CASSLNQGYNQPQHF. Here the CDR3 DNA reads TGTGCCAGCAGCCTAAACCAGGGTTATAATCAGCCCCAGCATTTT.

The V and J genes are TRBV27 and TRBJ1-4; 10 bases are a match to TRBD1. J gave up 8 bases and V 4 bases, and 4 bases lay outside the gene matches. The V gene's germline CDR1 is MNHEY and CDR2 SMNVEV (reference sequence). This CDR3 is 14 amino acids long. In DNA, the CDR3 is TGTGCCAGCAGTTCGACAGGGGGCGACGAAAAACTGTTTTTT. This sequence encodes CASSSTGGDEKLFF.

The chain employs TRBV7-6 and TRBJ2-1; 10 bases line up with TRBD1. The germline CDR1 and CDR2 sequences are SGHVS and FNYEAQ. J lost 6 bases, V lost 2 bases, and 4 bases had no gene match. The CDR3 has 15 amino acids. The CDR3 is CASSLWDRGGNEQFF. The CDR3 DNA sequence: TGTGCCAGCAGCTTATGGGACAGGGGTGGCAATGAGCAGTTCTTC.

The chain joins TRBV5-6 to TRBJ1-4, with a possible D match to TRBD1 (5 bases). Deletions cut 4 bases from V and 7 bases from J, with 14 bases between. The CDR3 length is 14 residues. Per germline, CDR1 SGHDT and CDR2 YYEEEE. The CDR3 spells CASSPRGLGEKLFF. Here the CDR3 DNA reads TGTGCCAGCAGCCCGAGGGGTCTCGGTGAAAAACTGTTTTTT.

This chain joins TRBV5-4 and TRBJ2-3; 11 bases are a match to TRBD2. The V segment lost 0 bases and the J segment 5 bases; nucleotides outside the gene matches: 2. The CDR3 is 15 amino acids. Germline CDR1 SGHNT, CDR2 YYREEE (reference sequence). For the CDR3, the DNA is TGTGCCAGCAGCTTGGCCCTAGCGGGAGGAGATACGCAGTATTTT. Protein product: CASSLALAGGDTQYF.

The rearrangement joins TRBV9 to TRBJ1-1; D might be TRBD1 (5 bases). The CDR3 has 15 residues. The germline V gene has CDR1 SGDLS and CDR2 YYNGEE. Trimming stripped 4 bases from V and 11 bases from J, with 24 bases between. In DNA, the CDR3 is TGTGCCAGCAGCCCAGACTCCGGGGCCCGGCTTCTTGCTTTCTTT. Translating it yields CASSPDSGARLLAFF.

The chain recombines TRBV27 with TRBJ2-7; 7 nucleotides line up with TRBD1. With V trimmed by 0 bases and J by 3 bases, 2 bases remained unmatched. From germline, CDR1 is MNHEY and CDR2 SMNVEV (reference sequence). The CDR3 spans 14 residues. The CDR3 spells CASSLSDRHYEQYF. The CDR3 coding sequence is TGTGCCAGCAGTTTATCGGACAGGCACTACGAGCAGTACTTC.

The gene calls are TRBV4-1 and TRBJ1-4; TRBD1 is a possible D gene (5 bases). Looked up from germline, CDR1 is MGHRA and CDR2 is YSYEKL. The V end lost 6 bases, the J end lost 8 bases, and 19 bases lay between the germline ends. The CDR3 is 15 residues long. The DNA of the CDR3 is TGCGCCAGCAGTCAACACGTGACCCGGGGCGAAAAACTGTTTTTT. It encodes CASSQHVTRGEKLFF.

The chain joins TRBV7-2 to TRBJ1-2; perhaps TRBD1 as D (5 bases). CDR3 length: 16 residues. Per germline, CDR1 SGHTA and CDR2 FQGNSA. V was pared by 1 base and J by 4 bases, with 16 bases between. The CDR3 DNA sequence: TGTGCCAGCAGCTTAGGGGACCTGGGGAGCGGCTATGGCTACACCTTC. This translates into CASSLGDLGSGYGYTF.

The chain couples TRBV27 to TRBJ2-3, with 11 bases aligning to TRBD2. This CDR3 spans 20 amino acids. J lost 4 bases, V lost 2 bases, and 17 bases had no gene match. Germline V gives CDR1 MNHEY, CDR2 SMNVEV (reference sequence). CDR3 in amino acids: CASSLPPSGRRLAAADTQYF. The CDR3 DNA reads TGTGCCAGCAGTTTACCCCCTAGCGGGAGGAGGTTAGCCGCAGCAGATACGCAGTATTTT.

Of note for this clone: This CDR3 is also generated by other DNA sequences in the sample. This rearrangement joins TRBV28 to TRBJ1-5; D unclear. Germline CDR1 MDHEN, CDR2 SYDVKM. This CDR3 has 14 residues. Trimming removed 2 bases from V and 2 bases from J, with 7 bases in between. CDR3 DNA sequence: TGTGCCAGCAGTTTAAGGCAGGGCAATCAGCCCCAGCATTTT. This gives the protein CASSLRQGNQPQHF.

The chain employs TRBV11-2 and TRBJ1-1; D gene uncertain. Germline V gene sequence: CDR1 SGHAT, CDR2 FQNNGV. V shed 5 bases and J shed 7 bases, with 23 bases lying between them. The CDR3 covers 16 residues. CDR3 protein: CASSPTPGTNTYEAFF. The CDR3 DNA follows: TGTGCCAGCAGCCCCACCCCGGGAACCAACACATATGAAGCTTTCTTT.

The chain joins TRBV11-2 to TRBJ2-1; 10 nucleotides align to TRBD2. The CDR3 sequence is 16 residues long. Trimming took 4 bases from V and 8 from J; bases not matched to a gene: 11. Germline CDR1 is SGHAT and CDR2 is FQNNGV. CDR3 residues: CASSSQAGGPSHEQFF. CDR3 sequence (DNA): TGTGCCAGCAGCTCCCAAGCGGGAGGGCCTTCTCATGAGCAGTTCTTC.

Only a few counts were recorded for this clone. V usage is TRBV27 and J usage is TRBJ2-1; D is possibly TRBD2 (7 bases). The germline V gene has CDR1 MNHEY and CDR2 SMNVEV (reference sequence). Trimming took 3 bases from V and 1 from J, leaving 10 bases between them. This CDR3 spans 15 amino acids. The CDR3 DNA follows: TGTGCCAGCAGTTTCAGGGGAGGGTCCTACAATGAGCAGTTCTTC. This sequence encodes CASSFRGGSYNEQFF.

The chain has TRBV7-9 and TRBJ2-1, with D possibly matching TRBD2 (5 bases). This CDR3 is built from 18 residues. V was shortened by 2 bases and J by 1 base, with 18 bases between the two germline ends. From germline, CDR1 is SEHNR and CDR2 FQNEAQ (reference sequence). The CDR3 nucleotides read TGTGCCAGCAGCTTAAGTGAGGGCTTGTTTTCTTCCTACAATGAGCAGTTCTTC. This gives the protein CASSLSEGLFSSYNEQFF.

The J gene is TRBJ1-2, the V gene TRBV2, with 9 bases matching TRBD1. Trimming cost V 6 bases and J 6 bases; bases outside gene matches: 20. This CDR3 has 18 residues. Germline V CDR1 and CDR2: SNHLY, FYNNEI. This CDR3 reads CASRPSGTGTILQDGYTF. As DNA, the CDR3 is TGTGCCAGCAGACCTTCCGGGACAGGGACTATCCTACAGGATGGCTACACCTTC.

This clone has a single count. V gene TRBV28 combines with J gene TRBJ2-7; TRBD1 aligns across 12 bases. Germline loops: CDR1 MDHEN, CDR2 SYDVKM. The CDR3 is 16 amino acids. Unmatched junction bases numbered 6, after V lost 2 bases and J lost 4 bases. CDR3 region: CASSLEPGQGAYEQYF. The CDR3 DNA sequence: TGTGCCAGCAGTTTAGAGCCGGGACAGGGGGCTTACGAGCAGTACTTC.